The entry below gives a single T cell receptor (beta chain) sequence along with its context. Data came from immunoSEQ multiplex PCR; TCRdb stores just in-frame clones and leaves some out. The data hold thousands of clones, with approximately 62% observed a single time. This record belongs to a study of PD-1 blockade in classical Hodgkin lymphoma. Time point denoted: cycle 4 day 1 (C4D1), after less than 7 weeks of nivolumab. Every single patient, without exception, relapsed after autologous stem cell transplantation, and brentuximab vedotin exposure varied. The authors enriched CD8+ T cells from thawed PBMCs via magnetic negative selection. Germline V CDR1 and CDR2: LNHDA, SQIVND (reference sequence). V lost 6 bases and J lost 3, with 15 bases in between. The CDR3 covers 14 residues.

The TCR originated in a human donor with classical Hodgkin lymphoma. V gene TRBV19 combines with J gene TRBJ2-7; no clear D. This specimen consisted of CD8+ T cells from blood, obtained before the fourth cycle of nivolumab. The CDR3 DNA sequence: TGTGCCAGTAGCCCCCGCGGTAAGGGCTACGAGCAGTACTTC. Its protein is CASSPRGKGYEQYF.